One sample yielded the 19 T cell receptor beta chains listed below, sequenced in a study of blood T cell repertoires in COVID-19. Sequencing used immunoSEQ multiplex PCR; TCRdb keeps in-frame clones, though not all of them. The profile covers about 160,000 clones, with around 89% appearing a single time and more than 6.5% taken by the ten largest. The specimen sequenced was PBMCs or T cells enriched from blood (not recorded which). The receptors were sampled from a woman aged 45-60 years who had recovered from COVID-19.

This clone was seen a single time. CDR3 residues: CASSPSGRGKLGGNTIYF. In DNA, the CDR3 is TGTGCCAGCAGCCCTTCGGGCAGGGGAAAACTGGGAGGAAACACCATATATTTT. V gene TRBV7-9 combines with J gene TRBJ1-3; TRBD1 might be the D (6 bases). The ends were cut back, 5 bases at V and 4 bases at J, with 24 bases in the middle. The CDR3 has 18 amino acids. In germline, CDR1 is SEHNR, CDR2 FQNEAQ (reference sequence).

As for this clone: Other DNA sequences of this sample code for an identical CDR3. CDR3 coding DNA: TGTGCCAGCAGCTTAACCGGTAACAATGAGCAGTTCTTC. Translating it yields CASSLTGNNEQFF. V gene TRBV7-2 combines with J gene TRBJ2-1; D call uncertain. Germline CDR1 reads SGHTA; CDR2 reads FQGNSA. Trimming removed 2 bases at V and 5 bases at J, with 7 bases between. The CDR3 consists of 13 residues.

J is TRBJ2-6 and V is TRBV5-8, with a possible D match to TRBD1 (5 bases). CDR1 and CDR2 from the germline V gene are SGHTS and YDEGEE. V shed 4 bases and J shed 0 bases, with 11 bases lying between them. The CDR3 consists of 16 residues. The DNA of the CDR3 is TGTGCCAGCAGCACCCGACAGTTCTCTGGGGCCAACGTCCTGACTTTC. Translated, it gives CASSTRQFSGANVLTF.

This chain's CDR3 is CASSISRGNEKLFF. The CDR3 DNA is TGTGCCAGTAGTATCTCCAGAGGTAATGAAAAACTGTTTTTT. The V and J genes are TRBV19 and TRBJ1-4; no firm D call. Germline lookup yields CDR1 LNHDA and CDR2 SQIVND (reference sequence). V was pared by 3 bases and J by 4 bases, with 9 bases between. CDR3 length: 14 residues.

The CDR3 DNA sequence: TGTGCCAGCAGCCAACGGGGGGGGGTAAAAGCTTTCTTT. This sequence encodes CASSQRGGVKAFF. V gene TRBV3-1 (or the pseudogene TRBV3-2) combines with J gene TRBJ1-1; D perhaps matches TRBD1 (5 bases). This CDR3 spans 13 amino acids. V shed 2 bases and J shed 9 bases, with 13 bases lying between them. Looked up from germline, CDR1 is LGHDT and CDR2 is YNNKEL (reference sequence).

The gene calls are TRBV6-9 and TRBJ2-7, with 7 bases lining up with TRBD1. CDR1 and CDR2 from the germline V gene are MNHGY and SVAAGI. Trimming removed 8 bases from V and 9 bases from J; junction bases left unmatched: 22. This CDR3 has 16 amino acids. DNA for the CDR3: TGTGCCAGCGGATCCACGGTAAGGGGGCCTTTTGACGGGCAGTACTTC. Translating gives CASGSTVRGPFDGQYF.

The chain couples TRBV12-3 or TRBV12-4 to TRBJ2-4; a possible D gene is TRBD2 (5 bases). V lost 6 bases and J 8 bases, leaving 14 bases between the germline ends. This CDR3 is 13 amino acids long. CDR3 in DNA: TGTGCCAGCAGGGTCCAGGCCGGGGACATTCAGTACTTC. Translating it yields CASRVQAGDIQYF.

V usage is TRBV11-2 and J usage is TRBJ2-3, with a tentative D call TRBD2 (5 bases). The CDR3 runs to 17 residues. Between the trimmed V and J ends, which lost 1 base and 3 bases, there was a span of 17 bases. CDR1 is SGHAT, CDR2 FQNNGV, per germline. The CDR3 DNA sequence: TGTGCCAGCAGCTTAGTAGCTAGCAGCCGAGTTACAGATACGCAGTATTTT. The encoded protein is CASSLVASSRVTDTQYF.

The CDR3 loop is CASSGDREKDGYTF. CDR3 DNA: TGTGCCAGCAGCGGTGACAGGGAGAAGGATGGCTACACCTTC. The V call is TRBV16, the J call TRBJ1-2, with 7 nucleotides matching TRBD1. Germline assignment: CDR1 KGHSY and CDR2 FQNENV. The CDR3 runs to 14 residues. Trimming cost V 5 bases and J 6 bases; bases outside gene matches: 9.

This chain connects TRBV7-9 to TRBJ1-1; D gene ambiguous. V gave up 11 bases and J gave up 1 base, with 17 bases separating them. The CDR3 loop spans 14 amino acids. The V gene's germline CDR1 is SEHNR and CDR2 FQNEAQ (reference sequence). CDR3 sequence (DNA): TGTGCCTATGAAGGCGGACTCCAGAACACTGAAGCTTTCTTT. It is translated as CAYEGGLQNTEAFF.

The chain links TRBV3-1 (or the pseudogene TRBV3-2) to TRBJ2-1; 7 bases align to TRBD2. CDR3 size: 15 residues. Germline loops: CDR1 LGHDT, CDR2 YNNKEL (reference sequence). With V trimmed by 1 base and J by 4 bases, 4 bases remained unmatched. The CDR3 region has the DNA TGTGCCAGCAGCCAAGCGGGACTAACATACAATGAGCAGTTCTTC. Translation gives CASSQAGLTYNEQFF.

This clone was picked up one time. The CDR3 region is CASSYVGSSNQPQHF. The CDR3 DNA sequence: TGTGCCAGCAGTTATGTAGGGAGTAGCAATCAGCCCCAGCATTTT. V and J are TRBV6-5 and TRBJ1-5; D is unresolved. The CDR3 consists of 15 residues. Trimming removed 3 bases from V and 0 bases from J, with 9 bases in between. Germline assignment: CDR1 MNHEY and CDR2 SVGAGI.

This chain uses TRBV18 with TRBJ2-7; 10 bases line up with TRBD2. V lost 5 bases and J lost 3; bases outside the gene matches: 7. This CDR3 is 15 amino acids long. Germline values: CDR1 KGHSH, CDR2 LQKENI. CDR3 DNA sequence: TGTGCCAGCTCATTAGCTAGCGGGGGAATCTACGAGCAGTACTTC. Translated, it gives CASSLASGGIYEQYF.

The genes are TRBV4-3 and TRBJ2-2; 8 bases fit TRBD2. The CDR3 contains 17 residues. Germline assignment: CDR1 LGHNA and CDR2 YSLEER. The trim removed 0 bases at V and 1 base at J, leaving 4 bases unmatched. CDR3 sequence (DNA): TGCGCCAGCAGCCAAGATACCAGCGGGGGGAACACCGGGGAGCTGTTTTTT. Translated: CASSQDTSGGNTGELFF.

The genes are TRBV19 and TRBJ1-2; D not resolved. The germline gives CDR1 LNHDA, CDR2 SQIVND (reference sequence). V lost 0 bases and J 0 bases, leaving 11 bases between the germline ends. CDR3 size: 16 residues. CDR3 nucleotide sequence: TGTGCCAGTAGTATAGATCGTGGACTGACTAACTATGGCTACACCTTC. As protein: CASSIDRGLTNYGYTF.

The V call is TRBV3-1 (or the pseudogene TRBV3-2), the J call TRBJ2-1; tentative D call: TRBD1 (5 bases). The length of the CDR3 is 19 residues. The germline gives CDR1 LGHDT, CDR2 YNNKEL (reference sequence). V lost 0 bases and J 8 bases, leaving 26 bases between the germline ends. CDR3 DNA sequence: TGTGCCAGCAGCCAAGATCAGGGCCAGGTTACAGGAGAGTACGATGAGCAGTTCTTC. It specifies CASSQDQGQVTGEYDEQFF.

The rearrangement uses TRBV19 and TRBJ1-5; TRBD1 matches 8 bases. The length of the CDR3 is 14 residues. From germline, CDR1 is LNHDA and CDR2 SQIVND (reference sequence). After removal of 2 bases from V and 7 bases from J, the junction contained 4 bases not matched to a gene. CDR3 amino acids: CASSIRQGAQPQHF. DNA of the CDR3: TGTGCCAGTAGTATAAGGCAGGGGGCACAGCCCCAGCATTTT.

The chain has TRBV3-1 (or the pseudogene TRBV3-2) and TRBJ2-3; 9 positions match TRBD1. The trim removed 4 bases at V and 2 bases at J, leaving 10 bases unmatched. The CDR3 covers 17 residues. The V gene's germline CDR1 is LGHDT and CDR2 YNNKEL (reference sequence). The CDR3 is CASSPRGQGLFTDTQYF. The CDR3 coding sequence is TGTGCCAGCAGCCCTCGAGGACAGGGGCTTTTCACAGATACGCAGTATTTT.

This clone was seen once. The CDR3 here is CASSVDRAGGRKLFF. CDR3 nucleotide sequence: TGTGCCAGCAGCGTCGACAGGGCGGGTGGGAGAAAACTGTTTTTT. The chain combines TRBV7-8 with TRBJ1-4, with TRBD1 identical over 7 bases. CDR1 and CDR2 from the germline V gene are SGHVS and FQNEAQ. CDR3 size: 15 residues. J lost 10 bases, V lost 5 bases, and 13 bases had no gene match.